What follows is one T cell receptor (beta chain) and its context. What it binds is unknown. V shed 6 bases and J 4 bases; nucleotides not matched to a gene: 6. Per the germline V gene, CDR1 is ENHRY and CDR2 is SYGVKD. There are 13 residues in the CDR3. Measured with immunoSEQ multiplex PCR; TCRdb has only the in-frame clones, and not every one. The table shows some 110,000 clones, with over 75% occurring only once. This sample was included in a study of graft-versus-host responses after intestinal transplantation. This specimen was unstimulated CD4+ T cells sorted from spleen or lymph node cells, taken before intestinal transplant. This chain joins TRBV10-3 and TRBJ2-7, with 7 nucleotides matching TRBD1. This clonotype originated in a human donor who received an intestinal transplant. The CDR3 coding sequence is TGTGCCATCAGGGAAGGGGGCGGATACGAGCAGTACTTC. Residues: CAIREGGGYEQYF.